These T cell receptor beta chains were read from a single sample in a study of shared clonotypes between healthy human individuals. Assay used: immunoSEQ multiplex PCR; TCRdb lists only in-frame clones, some missing. Of a few million clones listed, more than 80% are singletons. The source material was naive CD4+ T cells sorted from blood. These receptor sequences come from a man aged 18 to 30 in good health. Each CDR3 is given with its conserved first and last residue. Fields, in order: J gene, V gene, clone size, D gene, CDR3 protein, CDR3 DNA. D genes are given only for firm matches. Clone sizes are given selectively: once, few, many, or a class where the clone is expanded.

j_call: TRBJ1-2; v_call: TRBV11-2; clone_size: NA; d_call: NA; cdr3_aa: CASSFSGNYGYTF; cdr3_nt: TGTGCCAGCAGCTTTTCAGGGAACTATGGCTACACCTTC
j_call: TRBJ1-6; v_call: TRBV19; clone_size: NA; d_call: NA; cdr3_aa: CASSIPRTDQSDSPLHF; cdr3_nt: TGTGCCAGTAGTATACCAAGGACAGACCAATCGGATTCACCCCTCCACTTT
j_call: TRBJ1-2; v_call: TRBV25-1; clone_size: NA; d_call: NA; cdr3_aa: CASSESSVSYTF; cdr3_nt: TGTGCCAGCAGTGAATCAAGCGTTAGCTACACCTTC
j_call: TRBJ2-3; v_call: TRBV11-2; clone_size: NA; d_call: NA; cdr3_aa: CASSLSGAGEGATDTQYF; cdr3_nt: TGTGCCAGCAGCTTATCTGGGGCGGGAGAGGGGGCAACAGATACGCAGTATTTT
j_call: TRBJ1-4; v_call: TRBV28; clone_size: NA; d_call: NA; cdr3_aa: CASSGGREKLFF; cdr3_nt: TGTGCCAGCAGTGGGGGTCGAGAAAAACTGTTTTTT
j_call: TRBJ1-2; v_call: TRBV28; clone_size: NA; d_call: NA; cdr3_aa: CASSITANYGYTF; cdr3_nt: TGTGCCAGCAGTATCACGGCTAACTATGGCTACACCTTC
j_call: TRBJ1-6; v_call: TRBV14; clone_size: NA; d_call: NA; cdr3_aa: CASSQKDLNSPLHF; cdr3_nt: TGTGCCAGCAGCCAAAAAGATCTTAATTCACCCCTCCACTTT
j_call: TRBJ1-1; v_call: TRBV7-8; clone_size: NA; d_call: NA; cdr3_aa: CASSLPGLPMNTEAFF; cdr3_nt: TGTGCCAGCAGCTTGCCGGGACTGCCAATGAACACTGAAGCTTTCTTT
j_call: TRBJ2-7; v_call: TRBV11-2; clone_size: NA; d_call: TRBD2; cdr3_aa: CASSIAGLAAYEQYF; cdr3_nt: TGTGCCAGCAGCATAGCGGGACTAGCGGCCTACGAGCAGTACTTC
j_call: TRBJ2-1; v_call: TRBV12-5; clone_size: NA; d_call: NA; cdr3_aa: CASGLVQETLQLSNEQFF; cdr3_nt: TGTGCTAGTGGTTTGGTACAGGAGACACTCCAACTGAGCAATGAGCAGTTCTTC
j_call: TRBJ1-6; v_call: TRBV19; clone_size: NA; d_call: NA; cdr3_aa: CASRTQVGIRSPLHF; cdr3_nt: TGTGCCAGTAGGACACAGGTTGGGATCCGTTCACCCCTCCACTTT
j_call: TRBJ2-1; v_call: TRBV11-2; clone_size: NA; d_call: TRBD2; cdr3_aa: CASSLSATSGRANEQFF; cdr3_nt: TGTGCCAGCAGCTTAAGCGCGACTAGCGGGAGGGCCAATGAGCAGTTCTTC
j_call: TRBJ2-5; v_call: TRBV19; clone_size: NA; d_call: TRBD1; cdr3_aa: CASSRQGKETQYF; cdr3_nt: TGTGCCAGTAGTCGACAGGGGAAAGAGACCCAGTACTTC
j_call: TRBJ1-2; v_call: TRBV27; clone_size: NA; d_call: TRBD1; cdr3_aa: CASSLPGQGDGYTF; cdr3_nt: TGTGCCAGCAGTTTACCGGGACAGGGTGATGGCTACACCTTC
j_call: TRBJ2-2; v_call: TRBV9; clone_size: NA; d_call: NA; cdr3_aa: CASSSYRNTGELFF; cdr3_nt: TGTGCCAGCAGCTCATACAGGAACACCGGGGAGCTGTTTTTT
j_call: TRBJ2-2; v_call: TRBV5-1; clone_size: NA; d_call: NA; cdr3_aa: CASSLMRMETGELFF; cdr3_nt: TGCGCCAGCAGCTTGATGAGAATGGAGACCGGGGAGCTGTTTTTT
j_call: TRBJ2-1; v_call: TRBV5-1; clone_size: NA; d_call: TRBD2; cdr3_aa: CASSLIAGGYNEQFF; cdr3_nt: TGCGCCAGCAGTCTGATAGCGGGGGGCTACAATGAGCAGTTCTTC
j_call: TRBJ1-1; v_call: TRBV5-4; clone_size: NA; d_call: NA; cdr3_aa: CASSLGASPNTEAFF; cdr3_nt: TGTGCCAGCAGCTTGGGGGCTTCACCAAACACTGAAGCTTTCTTT
j_call: TRBJ2-3; v_call: TRBV5-1; clone_size: NA; d_call: NA; cdr3_aa: CASSLLPQGMGTDTQYF; cdr3_nt: TGCGCCAGCAGCTTGCTCCCGCAGGGCATGGGCACAGATACGCAGTATTTT
j_call: TRBJ2-7; v_call: TRBV20-1; clone_size: once; d_call: NA; cdr3_aa: CSAKLSYEQYF; cdr3_nt: TGCAGTGCTAAGCTTTCCTACGAGCAGTACTTC
j_call: TRBJ2-1; v_call: TRBV10-1; clone_size: NA; d_call: TRBD2; cdr3_aa: CATNTGLAGGRGNEQFF; cdr3_nt: TGCGCCACCAACACAGGACTAGCGGGGGGTAGAGGGAATGAGCAGTTCTTC
j_call: TRBJ2-2; v_call: TRBV19; clone_size: NA; d_call: NA; cdr3_aa: CASRVGMNTGELFF; cdr3_nt: TGTGCCAGTAGGGTGGGGATGAACACCGGGGAGCTGTTTTTT
j_call: TRBJ2-7; v_call: TRBV18; clone_size: NA; d_call: NA; cdr3_aa: CASSSLVSEQYF; cdr3_nt: TGTGCCAGCTCAAGCTTGGTCTCCGAGCAGTACTTC
j_call: TRBJ1-5; v_call: TRBV11-2; clone_size: once; d_call: TRBD1; cdr3_aa: CASSRQGGNQPQHF; cdr3_nt: TGTGCCAGCAGTCGGCAGGGGGGAAATCAGCCCCAGCATTTT